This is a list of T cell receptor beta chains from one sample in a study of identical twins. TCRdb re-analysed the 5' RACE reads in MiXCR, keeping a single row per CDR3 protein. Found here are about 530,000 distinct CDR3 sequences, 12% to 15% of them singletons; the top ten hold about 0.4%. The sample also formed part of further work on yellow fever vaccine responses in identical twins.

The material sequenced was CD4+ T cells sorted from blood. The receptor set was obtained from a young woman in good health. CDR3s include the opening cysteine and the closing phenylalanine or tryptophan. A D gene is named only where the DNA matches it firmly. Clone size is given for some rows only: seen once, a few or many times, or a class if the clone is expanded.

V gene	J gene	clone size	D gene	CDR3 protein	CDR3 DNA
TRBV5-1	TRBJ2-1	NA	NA	CASSGARERYNEQFF	TGCGCCAGCAGCGGTGCGAGGGAGAGGTACAATGAGCAGTTCTTC
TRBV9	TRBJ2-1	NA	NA	CASRRERYNEQFF	TGTGCCAGCAGACGGGAGCGGTACAATGAGCAGTTCTTC
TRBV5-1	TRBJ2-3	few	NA	CASSSPQTSTDTQYF	TGCGCCAGCAGCTCCCCCCAAACTAGCACAGATACGCAGTATTTT
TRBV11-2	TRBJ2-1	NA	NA	CASSLLGTVLYNEQFF	TGTGCCAGCAGCTTACTCGGGACTGTGCTCTACAATGAGCAGTTCTTC
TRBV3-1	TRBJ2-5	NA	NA	CASSPNRILGTQYF	TGTGCCAGCAGCCCCAACAGGATCCTCGGGACCCAGTACTTC
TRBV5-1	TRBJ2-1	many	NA	CASSLVGAYNEQFF	TGTGCCAGCAGTTTAGTTGGAGCTTACAATGAGCAGTTCTTC
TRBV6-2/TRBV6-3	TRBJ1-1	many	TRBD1	CASSYRQGNTEAFF	TGTGCCAGCAGTTACCGACAGGGGAACACTGAAGCTTTCTTT
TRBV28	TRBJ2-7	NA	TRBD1	CASSPDRVSGEQYF	TGTGCCAGCAGCCCTGACAGGGTGTCCGGCGAGCAGTACTTC
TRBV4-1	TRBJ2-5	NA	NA	CASSQGQRGETQYF	TGCGCCAGCAGCCAAGGCCAGAGGGGCGAGACCCAGTACTTC
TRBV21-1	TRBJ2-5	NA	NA	CAGPPGKETQYF	TGTGCCGGCCCTCCGGGCAAAGAGACCCAGTACTTC
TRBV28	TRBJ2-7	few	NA	CASWGGFHEQYF	TGTGCCAGCTGGGGCGGGTTCCACGAGCAGTACTTC
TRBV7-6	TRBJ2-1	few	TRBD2	CASSLATSGSGEQFF	TGTGCCAGCAGCTTAGCGACTAGCGGGAGCGGAGAGCAGTTCTTC
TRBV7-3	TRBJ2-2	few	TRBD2	CASSLGLAGGNTGELFF	TGTGCCAGCAGCTTAGGACTAGCGGGGGGAAACACCGGGGAGCTGTTTTTT
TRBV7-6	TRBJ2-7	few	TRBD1	CASSLALGQGSYEQYF	TGTGCCAGCAGCTTAGCCCTTGGACAGGGTTCCTACGAGCAGTACTTC
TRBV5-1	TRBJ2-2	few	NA	CASSLGSTAITGELFF	TGCGCCAGCAGCTTGGGGTCAACGGCGATCACCGGGGAGCTGTTTTTT
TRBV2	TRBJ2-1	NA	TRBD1	CASSGQANEQFF	TGTGCCAGCAGCGGACAGGCCAATGAGCAGTTCTTC
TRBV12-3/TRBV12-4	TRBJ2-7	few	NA	CASSLSGQNEQYF	TGTGCCAGCAGTTTATCAGGACAGAACGAGCAGTACTTC
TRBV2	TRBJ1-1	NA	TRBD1	CASLDREYTEAFF	TGTGCCAGCTTGGACAGGGAATACACTGAAGCTTTCTTT
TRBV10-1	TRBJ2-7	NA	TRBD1	CASSTRGQGRGEQYF	TGCGCCAGCAGTACTCGGGGACAGGGAAGGGGCGAGCAGTACTTC
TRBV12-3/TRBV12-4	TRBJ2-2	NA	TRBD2	CVSSGSRTGELFF	TGTGTCTCAAGCGGGAGTCGTACCGGGGAGCTGTTTTTT
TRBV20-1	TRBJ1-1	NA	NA	CSAKQGRNTEAFF	TGCAGTGCAAAACAGGGTAGAAACACTGAAGCTTTCTTT
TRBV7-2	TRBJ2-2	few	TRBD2	CASSLERLAGDDGELFF	TGTGCCAGCAGCTTGGAGAGACTAGCGGGAGATGACGGGGAGCTGTTTTTT
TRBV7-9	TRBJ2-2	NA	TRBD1	CASNRQGAGTGELFF	TGTGCCAGCAACAGACAGGGGGCGGGCACCGGGGAGCTGTTTTTT
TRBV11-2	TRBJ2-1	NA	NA	CASSQSANEQFF	TGTGCCAGCAGTCAAAGCGCGAATGAGCAGTTCTTC
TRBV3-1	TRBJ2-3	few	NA	CASSQGRKTDTQYF	TGTGCCAGCAGCCAAGGTCGTAAAACAGATACGCAGTATTTT
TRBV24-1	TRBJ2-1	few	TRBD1	CATSDGTGWGEQFF	TGTGCCACCAGTGATGGGACAGGGTGGGGTGAGCAGTTCTTC
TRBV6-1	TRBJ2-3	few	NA	CASRTPGTDTQYF	TGTGCCAGCAGAACCCCGGGCACAGATACGCAGTATTTT
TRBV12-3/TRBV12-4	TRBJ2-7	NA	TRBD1	CASRRTGTDYEQYF	TGTGCCAGCAGGCGGACAGGGACCGACTACGAGCAGTACTTC
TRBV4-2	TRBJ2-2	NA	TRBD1	CASSPWPGTGNAGELFF	TGTGCCAGCAGCCCCTGGCCGGGGACAGGGAACGCCGGGGAGCTGTTTTTT
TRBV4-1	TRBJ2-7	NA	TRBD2	CASSLFRTSGDLSYEQYF	TGCGCCAGCAGCCTCTTCCGGACTAGCGGGGACCTATCCTACGAGCAGTACTTC
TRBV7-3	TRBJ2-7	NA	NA	CASRTVSYEQYF	TGTGCCAGCAGGACGGTATCCTACGAGCAGTACTTC
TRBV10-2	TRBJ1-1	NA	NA	CASTARGLNTEAFF	TGCGCCAGCACCGCAAGGGGACTGAACACTGAAGCTTTCTTT
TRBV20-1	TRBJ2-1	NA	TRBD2	CSAKEAGTYNEQFF	TGCAGTGCTAAAGAAGCGGGAACCTACAATGAGCAGTTCTTC
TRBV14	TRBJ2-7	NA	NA	CASSRAAGYEQYF	TGTGCCAGCAGCCGGGCGGCTGGCTACGAGCAGTACTTC
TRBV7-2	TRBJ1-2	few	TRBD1	CASSLDDRGLNYGYTF	TGTGCCAGCAGCTTAGACGACAGGGGGCTGAACTATGGCTACACCTTC
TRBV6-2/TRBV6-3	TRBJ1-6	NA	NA	CASSPGVARLGTATLNSPLHF	TGTGCCAGCAGCCCCGGGGTGGCTCGGCTTGGTACTGCTACACTTAATTCACCCCTCCACTTT
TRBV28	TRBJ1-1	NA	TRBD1	CASTFSGGQGTEAFF	TGTGCCAGCACCTTTTCAGGGGGCCAGGGCACTGAAGCTTTCTTT
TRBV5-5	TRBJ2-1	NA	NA	CASGPGLAGGRLNEQFF	TGTGCCAGCGGCCCCGGGCTAGCCGGAGGCCGTTTAAATGAGCAGTTCTTC
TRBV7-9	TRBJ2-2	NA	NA	CASSPLINAGELFF	TGTGCCAGCAGCCCACTAATTAACGCCGGGGAGCTGTTTTTT
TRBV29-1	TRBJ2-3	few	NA	CSVEGVGSTDTQYF	TGCAGCGTTGAAGGGGTGGGAAGCACAGATACGCAGTATTTT
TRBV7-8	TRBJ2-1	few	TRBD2	CASSPQGSGNDEQFF	TGTGCCAGCAGCCCCCAGGGTAGCGGGAACGATGAGCAGTTCTTC